This record covers a single TCR beta chain. This entry comes from a study of Ad26.COV2.S vaccination and SARS-CoV-2 variants. From germline, CDR1 is MGHDK and CDR2 SYGVNS. The V gene lost 9 bases and the J gene lost 3 bases, with 12 bases spanning the gap. The CDR3 contains 12 residues. Profiled with immunoSEQ multiplex PCR; TCRdb holds only in-frame clones, not every one. The sample yields 350,000 to 500,000 clones, roughly 88% seen once. Treatment described: about 20 received Ad26.COV2.S at low or high dose, single or two shots; about five received placebo; per-sample allocation not given. Day 63 after the first injection of vaccine or placebo was the sampling time.

This sequence joins TRBV25-1 and TRBJ2-7; TRBD1 or TRBD2 may be the D gene (5 bases each). The TCR originated in a person aged 18-65 years who received the Ad26.COV2.S COVID-19 vaccine or a placebo. This material consisted of peripheral blood, taken in a trial of Ad26.COV2.S vaccine versus placebo. The CDR3 DNA is TGTGCCAGACCGGGACCAGGCTACGAGCAGTACTTC. Its protein is CARPGPGYEQYF.